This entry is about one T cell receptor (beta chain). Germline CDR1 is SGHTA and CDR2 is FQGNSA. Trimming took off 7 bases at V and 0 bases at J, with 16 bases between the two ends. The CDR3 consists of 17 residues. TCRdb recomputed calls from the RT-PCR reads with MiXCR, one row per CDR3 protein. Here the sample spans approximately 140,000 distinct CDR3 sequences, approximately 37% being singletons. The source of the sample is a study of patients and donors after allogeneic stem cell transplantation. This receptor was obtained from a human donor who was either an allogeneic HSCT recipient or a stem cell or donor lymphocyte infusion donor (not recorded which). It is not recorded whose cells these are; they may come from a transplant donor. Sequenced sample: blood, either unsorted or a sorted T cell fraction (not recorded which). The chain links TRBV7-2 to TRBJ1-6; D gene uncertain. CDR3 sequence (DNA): TGTGCCAGCAACCTCTGGACTGGGAGCTCCTATAATTCACCCCTCCACTTT. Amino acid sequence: CASNLWTGSSYNSPLHF.